The 4 T cell receptor beta chains reported below all come from one sample, sequenced in a study of blood T cell repertoires in COVID-19. Sequenced by immunoSEQ multiplex PCR; TCRdb stores in-frame clones only, minus some. The table lists some 140,000 clones, around 79% of them singletons, with roughly 3.5% in the top ten. Sequenced material: peripheral blood. These receptors all stem from a man between 60 and 75 years old with acute or convalescent COVID-19.

The V gene is TRBV29-1, the J gene TRBJ1-4, with TRBD1 matching over 7 bases. The V and J ends lost 7 bases and 0 bases, in that order; junction bases with no gene match: 5. The CDR3 spans 14 residues. CDR1 SQVTM and CDR2 ANQGSEA come from the germline V gene. CDR3 coding DNA: TGCAGCGCTGGGACAGCAGCAACTAATGAAAAACTGTTTTTT. As protein: CSAGTAATNEKLFF.

The chain has TRBV9 and TRBJ2-1; TRBD2 might be the D (6 bases). The CDR3 has 18 residues. Trimming removed 3 bases from V and 1 base from J, with 20 bases in between. Germline-derived CDR1 and CDR2 are SGDLS and YYNGEE. CDR3 region: CASSDDQNLAVSYNEQFF. The CDR3 coding sequence is TGTGCCAGCAGCGACGACCAGAACTTAGCGGTTTCCTACAATGAGCAGTTCTTC. Looking up the rest from reference TRBV9 and TRBJ2-1 gives the full variable domain: DSGVTQTPKHLITATGQRVTLRCSPRSGDLSVYWYQQSLDQGLQFLIQYYNGEERAKGNILERFSAQQFPDLHSELNLSSLELGDSALYFCASSDDQNLAVSYNEQFFGPGTRLTVL.

In this sample, this clone turned up once. The genes are TRBV16 and TRBJ1-4, with a possible D match to TRBD1 (6 bases). V shed 0 bases and J shed 6 bases, with 11 bases lying between them. The CDR3 consists of 15 residues. CDR1 is KGHSY, CDR2 FQNENV, per germline. CDR3 in amino acids: CASSQSRDNDEKLFF. Written as DNA, the CDR3 is TGTGCCAGCAGCCAATCCCGGGACAACGATGAAAAACTGTTTTTT.

The chain uses TRBV13 and TRBJ2-1; a weak D match, TRBD2 (6 bases). In germline, CDR1 is PRHDT, CDR2 FYEKMQ (reference sequence). Trimming left V 5 bases short and J 7 bases short, with 9 bases between. The CDR3 runs to 12 residues. Written as DNA, the CDR3 is TGTGCCAGCAGCAAAGGGAGGAATGAGCAGTTCTTC. It specifies CASSKGRNEQFF.